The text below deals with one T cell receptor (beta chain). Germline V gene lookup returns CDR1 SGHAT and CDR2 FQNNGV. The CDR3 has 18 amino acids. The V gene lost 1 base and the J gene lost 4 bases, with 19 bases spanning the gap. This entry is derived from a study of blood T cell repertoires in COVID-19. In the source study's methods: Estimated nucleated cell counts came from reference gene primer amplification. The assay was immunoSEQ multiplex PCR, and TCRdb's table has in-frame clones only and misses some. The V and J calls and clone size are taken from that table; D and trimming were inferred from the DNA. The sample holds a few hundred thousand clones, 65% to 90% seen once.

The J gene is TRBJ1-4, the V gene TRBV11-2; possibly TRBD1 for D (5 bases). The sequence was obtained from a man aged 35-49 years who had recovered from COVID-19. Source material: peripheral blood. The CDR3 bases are TGTGCCAGCAGCTTAGCTGACCCACCAGGGATGGGTAATGAAAAACTGTTTTTT. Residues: CASSLADPPGMGNEKLFF.